One and the same sample provided the 5 T cell receptor beta chains below, sequenced in a study of blood T cells in healthy people across ages. Combining a sample-barcoded 5' primer with a J-beta primer mix, a second PCR ran for 7 to 11 cycles. TCRdb ran MiXCR on the 5' RACE reads and lists one entry per CDR3 protein. The repertoire includes hundreds of thousands of distinct CDR3 sequences, around 31% of them detected once, and 15% to 17% sits in the top ten. Sequencing input: blood. The source of these receptors is a woman of 80 years or more in good health.

This clonotype has more than one count but fewer than ten. The V call is TRBV9, the J call TRBJ2-7, with a weak D call TRBD2 (6 bases). The J call may be mistaken, given a closer DNA end match to TRBJ2-5. Germline CDR1 reads SGDLS; CDR2 reads YYNGEE. The CDR3 contains 15 residues. Here the CDR3 DNA reads TGTGCCAGCAGCGTAGGGGCCGGAGGGTGGGAGACCCAGTACTTC. It is translated as CASSVGAGGWETQYF.

This chain connects TRBV7-9 to TRBJ1-3; D gene ambiguous. Per germline, CDR1 SEHNR and CDR2 FQNEAQ (reference sequence). V lost 5 bases, J lost 0 bases, and 8 bases lay in between. The CDR3 consists of 14 residues. This chain's CDR3 is CASSRLSSGNTIYF. In DNA form, the CDR3 reads TGTGCCAGCAGCCGCCTATCCTCTGGAAACACCATATATTTT.

As to this clonotype: Just one base apart from a much larger clone, this may be a read error. The chain has TRBV7-6 and TRBJ2-1, with D tentatively TRBD1 or TRBD2 (7 bases each). Per germline, CDR1 SGHVS and CDR2 FNYEAQ. The CDR3 extends over 11 amino acids. V gave up 7 bases and J gave up 12 bases, with 13 bases separating them. The CDR3: CASNAGGVQFF. The DNA for the CDR3 is TGTGCCAGCAACGCAGGGGGGGTGCAGTTCTTC.

This clonotype was recorded many times. The V call is TRBV5-1, the J call TRBJ2-5; perhaps TRBD2 as D (5 bases). The germline V gene encodes CDR1 SGHRS and CDR2 YFSETQ. With 0 bases removed from V and 1 base from J, the gap between germline ends came to 13 bases. The CDR3 loop spans 16 amino acids. CDR3 loop: CASSLGSGSFQETQYF. DNA of the CDR3: TGCGCCAGCAGCTTGGGAAGCGGATCGTTCCAAGAGACCCAGTACTTC.

The V and J genes are TRBV11-1 and TRBJ2-1; 14 positions match TRBD2. This CDR3 has 19 amino acids. Germline loops: CDR1 SGHAT, CDR2 FQDESV (reference sequence). With 5 bases clipped from V and 5 bases from J, the junction kept 14 bases outside the gene matches. The chain's CDR3 is CASSGGTSGGRPVNNEQFF. CDR3 nucleotide sequence: TGTGCCAGCAGCGGGGGGACTAGCGGGGGCCGGCCCGTTAACAATGAGCAGTTCTTC.